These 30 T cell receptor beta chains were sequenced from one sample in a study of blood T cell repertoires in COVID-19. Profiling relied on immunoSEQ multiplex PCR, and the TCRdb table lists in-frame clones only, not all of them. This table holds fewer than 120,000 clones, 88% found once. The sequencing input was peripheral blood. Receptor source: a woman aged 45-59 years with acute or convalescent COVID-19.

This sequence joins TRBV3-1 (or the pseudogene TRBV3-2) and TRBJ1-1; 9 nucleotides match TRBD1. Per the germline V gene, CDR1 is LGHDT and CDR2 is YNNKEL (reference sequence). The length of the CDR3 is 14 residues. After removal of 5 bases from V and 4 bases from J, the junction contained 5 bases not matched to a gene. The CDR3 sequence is CASSTDRGSTEAFF. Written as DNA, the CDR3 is TGTGCCAGCAGCACGGACAGGGGAAGCACTGAAGCTTTCTTT.

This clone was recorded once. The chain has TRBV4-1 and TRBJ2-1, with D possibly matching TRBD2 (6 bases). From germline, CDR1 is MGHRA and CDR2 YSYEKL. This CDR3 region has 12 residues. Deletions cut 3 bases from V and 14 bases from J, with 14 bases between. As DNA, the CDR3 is TGCGCCAGCAGCCATGAGAGCGGGCCAGAGTTCTTC. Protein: CASSHESGPEFF.

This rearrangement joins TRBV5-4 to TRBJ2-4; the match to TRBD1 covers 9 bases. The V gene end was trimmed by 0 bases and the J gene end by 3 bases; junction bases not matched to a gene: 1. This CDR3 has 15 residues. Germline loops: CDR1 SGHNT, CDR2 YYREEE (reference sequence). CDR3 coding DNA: TGTGCCAGCAGCTTGGAGGGACAGGGCAAAAACATTCAGTACTTC. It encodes CASSLEGQGKNIQYF.

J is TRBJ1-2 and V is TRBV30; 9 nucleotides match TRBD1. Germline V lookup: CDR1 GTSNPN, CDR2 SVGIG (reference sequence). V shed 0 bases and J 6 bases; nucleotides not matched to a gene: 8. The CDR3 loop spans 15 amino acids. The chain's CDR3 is CAWSVLRTGVNGYTF. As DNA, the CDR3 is TGTGCCTGGAGTGTACTCCGGACAGGGGTCAATGGCTACACCTTC.

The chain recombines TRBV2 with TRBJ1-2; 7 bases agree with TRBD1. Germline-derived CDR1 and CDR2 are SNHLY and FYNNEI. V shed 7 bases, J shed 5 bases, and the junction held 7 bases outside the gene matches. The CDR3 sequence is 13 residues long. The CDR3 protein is CASNLQGRYGYTF. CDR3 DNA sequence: TGTGCCAGCAACCTACAGGGGAGGTATGGCTACACCTTC.

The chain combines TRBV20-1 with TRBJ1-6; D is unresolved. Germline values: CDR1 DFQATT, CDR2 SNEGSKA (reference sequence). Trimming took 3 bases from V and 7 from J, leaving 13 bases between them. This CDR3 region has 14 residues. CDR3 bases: TGCAGTGCTAGTGCCGCTGCGCTGAATTCACCCCTCCACTTT. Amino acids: CSASAAALNSPLHF.

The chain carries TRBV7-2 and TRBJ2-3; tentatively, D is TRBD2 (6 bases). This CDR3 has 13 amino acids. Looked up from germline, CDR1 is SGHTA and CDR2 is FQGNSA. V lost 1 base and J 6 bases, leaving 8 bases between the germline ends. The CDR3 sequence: CASSLGLGDTQYF. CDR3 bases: TGTGCCAGCAGCTTAGGACTAGGGGATACGCAGTATTTT.

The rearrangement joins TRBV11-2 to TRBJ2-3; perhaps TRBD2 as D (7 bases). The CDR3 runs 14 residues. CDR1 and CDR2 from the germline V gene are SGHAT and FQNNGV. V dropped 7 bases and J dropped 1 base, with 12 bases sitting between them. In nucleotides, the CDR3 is TGTGCCAGCAACAGGGACTACCGCACAGATACGCAGTATTTT. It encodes CASNRDYRTDTQYF.

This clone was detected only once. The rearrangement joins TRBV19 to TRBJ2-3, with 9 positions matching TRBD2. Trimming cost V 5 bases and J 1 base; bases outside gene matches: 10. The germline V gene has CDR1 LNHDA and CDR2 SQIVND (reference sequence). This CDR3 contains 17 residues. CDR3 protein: CASSPDLAGEGTDTQYF. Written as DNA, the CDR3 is TGTGCCAGTAGTCCCGACTTAGCGGGGGAGGGCACAGATACGCAGTATTTT. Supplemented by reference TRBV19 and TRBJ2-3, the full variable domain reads DGGITQSPKYLFRKEGQNVTLSCEQNLNHDAMYWYRQDPGQGLRLIYYSQIVNDFQKGDIAEGYSVSREKKESFPLTVTSAQKNPTAFYLCASSPDLAGEGTDTQYFGPGTRLTVL.

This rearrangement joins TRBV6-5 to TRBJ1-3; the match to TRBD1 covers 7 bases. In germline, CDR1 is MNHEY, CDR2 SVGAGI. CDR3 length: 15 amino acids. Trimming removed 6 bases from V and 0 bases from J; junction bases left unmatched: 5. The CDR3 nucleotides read TGTGCCAGCAGACTCGACAGGGCCTCTGGAAACACCATATATTTT. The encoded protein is CASRLDRASGNTIYF.

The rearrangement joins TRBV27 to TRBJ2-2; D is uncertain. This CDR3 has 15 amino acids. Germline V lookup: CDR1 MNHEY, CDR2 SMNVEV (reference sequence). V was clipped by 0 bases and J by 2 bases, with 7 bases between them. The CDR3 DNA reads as TGTGCCAGCAGTTTATCGAGCTTCAACACCGGGGAGCTGTTTTTT. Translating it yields CASSLSSFNTGELFF.

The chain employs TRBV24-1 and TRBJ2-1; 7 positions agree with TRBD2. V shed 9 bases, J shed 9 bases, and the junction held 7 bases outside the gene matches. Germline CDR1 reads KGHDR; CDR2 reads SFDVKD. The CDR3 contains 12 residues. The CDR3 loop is CATGKGGSEQFF. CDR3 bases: TGTGCCACCGGGAAGGGCGGGAGTGAGCAGTTCTTC.

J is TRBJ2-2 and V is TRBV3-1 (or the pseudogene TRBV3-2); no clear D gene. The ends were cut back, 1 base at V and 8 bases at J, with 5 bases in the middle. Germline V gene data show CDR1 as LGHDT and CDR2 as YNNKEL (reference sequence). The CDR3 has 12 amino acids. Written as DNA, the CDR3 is TGTGCCAGCAGCCAAGCCCCGGGGGAGCTGTTTTTT. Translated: CASSQAPGELFF.

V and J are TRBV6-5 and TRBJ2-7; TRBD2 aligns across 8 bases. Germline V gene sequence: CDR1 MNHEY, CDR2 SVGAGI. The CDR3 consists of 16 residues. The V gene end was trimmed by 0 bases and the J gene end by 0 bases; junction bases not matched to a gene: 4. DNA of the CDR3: TGTGCCAGCAGTTACTCGAGACTAGCGAGCTCCTACGAGCAGTACTTC. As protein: CASSYSRLASSYEQYF.

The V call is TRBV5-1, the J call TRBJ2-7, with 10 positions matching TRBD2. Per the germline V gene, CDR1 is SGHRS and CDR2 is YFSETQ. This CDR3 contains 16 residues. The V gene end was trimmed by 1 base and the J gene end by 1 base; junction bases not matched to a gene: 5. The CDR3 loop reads CASSLQPAGGSYEQYF. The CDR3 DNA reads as TGCGCCAGCAGCTTGCAGCCAGCGGGAGGGTCCTACGAGCAGTACTTC.

The CDR3 reads CASSLAGGNSYEQYF. Here the CDR3 DNA reads TGTGCCAGCAGCTTAGCCGGCGGGAACTCCTACGAGCAGTACTTC. The chain couples TRBV11-2 to TRBJ2-7, with D possibly matching TRBD2 (6 bases). Germline V CDR1 and CDR2: SGHAT, FQNNGV. The V and J ends lost 1 base and 0 bases respectively, with 10 bases between them. The CDR3 contains 15 residues.

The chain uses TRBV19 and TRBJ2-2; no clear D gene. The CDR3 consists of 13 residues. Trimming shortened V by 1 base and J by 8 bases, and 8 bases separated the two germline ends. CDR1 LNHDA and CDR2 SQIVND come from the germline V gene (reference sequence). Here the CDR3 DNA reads TGTGCCAGTAGTATAGTTCTTTTGGGGGAGCTGTTTTTT. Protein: CASSIVLLGELFF.

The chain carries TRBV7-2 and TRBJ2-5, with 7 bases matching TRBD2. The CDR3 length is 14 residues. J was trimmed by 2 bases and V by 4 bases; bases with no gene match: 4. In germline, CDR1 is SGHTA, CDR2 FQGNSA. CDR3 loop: CASSSPSGQETQYF. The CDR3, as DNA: TGTGCCAGCAGCTCCCCTAGCGGACAAGAGACCCAGTACTTC.

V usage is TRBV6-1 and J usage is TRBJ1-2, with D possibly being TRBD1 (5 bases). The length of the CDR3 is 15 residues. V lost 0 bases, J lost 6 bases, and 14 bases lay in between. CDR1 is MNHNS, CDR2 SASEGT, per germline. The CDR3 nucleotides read TGTGCCAGCAGTGAAGCGCTAAGGGGTAGTAATGGCTACACCTTC. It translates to CASSEALRGSNGYTF.

The CDR3 loop reads CATSRERGWDEQYF. DNA for the CDR3: TGTGCCACCAGCAGAGAACGAGGTTGGGACGAGCAGTACTTC. The V and J genes are TRBV15 and TRBJ2-7; D gene uncertain. CDR1 and CDR2 from the germline V gene are LNHNV and YYDKDF (reference sequence). Trimming cost V 0 bases and J 5 bases, with 11 bases left between them. This CDR3 spans 14 amino acids.

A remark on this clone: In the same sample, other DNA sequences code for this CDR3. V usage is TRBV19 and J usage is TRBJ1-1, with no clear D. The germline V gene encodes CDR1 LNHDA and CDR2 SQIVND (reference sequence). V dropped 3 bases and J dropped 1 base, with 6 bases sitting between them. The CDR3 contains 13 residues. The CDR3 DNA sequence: TGTGCCAGTAGTATCGGCGGGAACACTGAAGCTTTCTTT. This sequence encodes CASSIGGNTEAFF. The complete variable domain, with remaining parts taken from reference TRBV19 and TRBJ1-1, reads DGGITQSPKYLFRKEGQNVTLSCEQNLNHDAMYWYRQDPGQGLRLIYYSQIVNDFQKGDIAEGYSVSREKKESFPLTVTSAQKNPTAFYLCASSIGGNTEAFFGQGTRLTVV.

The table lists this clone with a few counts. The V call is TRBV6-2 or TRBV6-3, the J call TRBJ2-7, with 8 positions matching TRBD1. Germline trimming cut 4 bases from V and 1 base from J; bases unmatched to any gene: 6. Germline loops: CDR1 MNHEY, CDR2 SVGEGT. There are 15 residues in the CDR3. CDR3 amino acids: CASSFVTGVSYEQYF. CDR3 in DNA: TGTGCCAGCAGTTTCGTGACAGGGGTGTCCTACGAGCAGTACTTC.

As DNA, the CDR3 is TGTGCCTTGGGACAGGGGGTAGTCACCGGGGAGCTGTTTTTT. Translated: CALGQGVVTGELFF. The V gene is TRBV30, the J gene TRBJ2-2; TRBD1 matches at 11 bases. This CDR3 comprises 14 residues. Germline V gives CDR1 GTSNPN, CDR2 SVGIG (reference sequence). J was trimmed by 4 bases and V by 7 bases; bases with no gene match: 5.

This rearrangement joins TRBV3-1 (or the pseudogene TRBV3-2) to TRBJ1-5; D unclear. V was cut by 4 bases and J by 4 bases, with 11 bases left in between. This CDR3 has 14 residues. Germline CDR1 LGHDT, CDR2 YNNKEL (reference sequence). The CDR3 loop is CASSRTTRNQPQHF. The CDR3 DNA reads TGTGCCAGCAGCCGAACGACACGAAATCAGCCCCAGCATTTT.

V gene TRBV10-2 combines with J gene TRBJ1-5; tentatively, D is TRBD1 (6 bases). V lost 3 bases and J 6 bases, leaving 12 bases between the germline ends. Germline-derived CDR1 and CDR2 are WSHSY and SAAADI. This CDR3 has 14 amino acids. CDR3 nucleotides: TGCGCCAGCAGTGAATCGGGGGGCCCTCAGCCCCAGCATTTT. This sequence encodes CASSESGGPQPQHF.

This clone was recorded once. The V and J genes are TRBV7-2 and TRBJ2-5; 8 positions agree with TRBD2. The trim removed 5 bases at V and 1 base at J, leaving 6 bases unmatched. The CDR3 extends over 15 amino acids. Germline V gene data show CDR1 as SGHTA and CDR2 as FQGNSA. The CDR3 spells CASSRSGGPQETQYF. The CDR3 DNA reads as TGTGCCAGCAGCCGGAGCGGGGGCCCCCAAGAGACCCAGTACTTC. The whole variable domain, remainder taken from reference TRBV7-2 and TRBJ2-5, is GAGVSQSPSNKVTEKGKDVELRCDPISGHTALYWYRQSLGQGLEFLIYFQGNSAPDKSGLPSDRFSAERTGGSVSTLTIQRTQQEDSAVYLCASSRSGGPQETQYFGPGTRLLVL.

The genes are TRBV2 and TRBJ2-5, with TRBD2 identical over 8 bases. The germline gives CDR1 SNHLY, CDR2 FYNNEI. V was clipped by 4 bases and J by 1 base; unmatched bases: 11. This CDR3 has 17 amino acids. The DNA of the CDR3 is TGTGCCAGCAGTGCAGTATGGCTAGCGGGCATCCAAGAGACCCAGTACTTC. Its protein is CASSAVWLAGIQETQYF.

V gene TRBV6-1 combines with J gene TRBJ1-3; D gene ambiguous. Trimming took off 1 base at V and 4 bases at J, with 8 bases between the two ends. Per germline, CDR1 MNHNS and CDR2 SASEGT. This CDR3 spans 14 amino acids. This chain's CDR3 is CASSEGARGNTIYF. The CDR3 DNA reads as TGTGCCAGCAGTGAAGGGGCAAGGGGAAACACCATATATTTT.

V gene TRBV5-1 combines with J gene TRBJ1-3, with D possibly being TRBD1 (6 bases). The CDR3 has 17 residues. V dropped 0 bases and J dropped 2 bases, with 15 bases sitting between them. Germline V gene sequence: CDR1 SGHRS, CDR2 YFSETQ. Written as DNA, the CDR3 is TGCGCCAGCAGCTTGGGCGCAGGGGATGGTGCTGGAAACACCATATATTTT. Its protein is CASSLGAGDGAGNTIYF.

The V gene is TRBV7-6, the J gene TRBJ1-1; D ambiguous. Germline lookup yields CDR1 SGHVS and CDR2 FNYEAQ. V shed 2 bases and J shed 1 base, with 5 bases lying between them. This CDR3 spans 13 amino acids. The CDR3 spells CASSLRANTEAFF. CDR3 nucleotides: TGTGCCAGCAGCTTAAGAGCGAACACTGAAGCTTTCTTT.